Listed here are 27 T cell receptor beta chains from one sample, sequenced in a study of blood T cell repertoires in COVID-19. The assay was immunoSEQ multiplex PCR, and TCRdb's table has in-frame clones only and misses some. Altogether approximately 220,000 clones are present, around 90% being singletons, with the ten largest covering 0.95% to 1.5%. Material: PBMCs or T cells enriched from blood (not recorded which). The receptors were sampled from a man aged 30-40 years who had recovered from COVID-19.

V gene TRBV10-3 combines with J gene TRBJ2-7, with D tentatively TRBD2 (6 bases). Germline V lookup: CDR1 ENHRY, CDR2 SYGVKD. This CDR3 has 15 residues. Trimming pared 0 bases from V and 2 bases from J, leaving 11 bases between. For the CDR3, the DNA is TGTGCCATCAGTGAGTCGGGCGGCGGGACCTACGAGCAGTACTTC. This encodes CAISESGGGTYEQYF.

The V call is TRBV6-2 or TRBV6-3, the J call TRBJ1-2; D is uncertain. CDR1 is MNHEY, CDR2 SVGEGT, per germline. The V end was cut by 3 bases, the J end by 0 bases, with 17 bases between. The CDR3 runs 17 residues. The CDR3 DNA follows: TGTGCCAGCAGTTATCCCTCCGCCAGGCAGCCTAACTATGGCTACACCTTC. Its protein is CASSYPSARQPNYGYTF.

The CDR3 coding sequence is TGTGCCAGCAGCTTAGCGGCAGGGGCACGCATGGGCTACACCTTC. Translated, it gives CASSLAAGARMGYTF. The rearrangement links TRBV7-9 to TRBJ1-2, with D possibly matching TRBD1 (6 bases). Trimming removed 0 bases from V and 8 bases from J, with 16 bases in between. Germline CDR1 SEHNR, CDR2 FQNEAQ (reference sequence). This CDR3 is built from 15 residues.

This clone was seen a single time. This CDR3 reads CASSATGDNSPLHF. CDR3 DNA sequence: TGTGCCAGCTCGGCGACAGGGGATAATTCACCCCTCCACTTT. The chain joins TRBV18 to TRBJ1-6; 8 nucleotides align to TRBD1. CDR3 length: 14 amino acids. The J segment lost 5 bases and the V segment lost 6 bases, leaving 3 bases of the junction unmatched. Germline CDR1 KGHSH, CDR2 LQKENI.

V and J are TRBV5-6 and TRBJ2-5; D might be TRBD2 (5 bases). The germline CDR1 and CDR2 sequences are SGHDT and YYEEEE. V dropped 5 bases and J dropped 7 bases, with 15 bases sitting between them. The CDR3 contains 13 residues. CDR3 DNA: TGTGCCAGCAGTCGCGGGCCCGAAGGGACCCAGTACTTC. Protein sequence: CASSRGPEGTQYF.

The genes are TRBV18 and TRBJ2-7; D is perhaps TRBD1 (5 bases). The V end lost 6 bases, the J end lost 0 bases, and 12 bases lay between the germline ends. The germline V gene encodes CDR1 KGHSH and CDR2 LQKENI. The CDR3 runs to 14 residues. The CDR3: CASSSDTFSYEQYF. CDR3 nucleotide sequence: TGTGCCAGCTCCTCGGACACCTTCTCCTACGAGCAGTACTTC.

V usage is TRBV7-9 and J usage is TRBJ2-3; TRBD1 might be the D (6 bases). Germline CDR1 and CDR2: SEHNR and FQNEAQ (reference sequence). Trimming removed 5 bases from V and 6 bases from J, with 15 bases in between. This CDR3 comprises 14 residues. CDR3 DNA sequence: TGTGCCAGCAGCCCGAGACAGGTTATGGATACGCAGTATTTT. The encoded protein is CASSPRQVMDTQYF.

Only a few counts were recorded for this clone. This chain uses TRBV21-1 with TRBJ2-1; the table's D call, TRBD2, has no DNA check behind it. TRBV21-1 is classified as a pseudogene. This CDR3 has 17 residues. The CDR3 bases are TGTGCCAGCAACTCATCTAGCGGGAGGGGTTCCTACAATGAGCAGTTCTTC. This gives the protein CASNSSSGRGSYNEQFF.

The V gene is TRBV24-1, the J gene TRBJ1-3, with TRBD1 matching 7 bases. The CDR3 is 15 residues long. J was trimmed by 2 bases and V by 3 bases; bases with no gene match: 3. Germline V gives CDR1 KGHDR, CDR2 SFDVKD. The CDR3, as DNA: TGTGCCACCAGTGATCCGACAGGGCCTGGAAACACCATATATTTT. This sequence encodes CATSDPTGPGNTIYF.

This rearrangement joins TRBV3-1 (or the pseudogene TRBV3-2) to TRBJ2-1; D may be TRBD1 (6 bases). Trimming stripped 5 bases from V and 7 bases from J, with 12 bases between. The CDR3 length is 13 residues. Germline assignment: CDR1 LGHDT and CDR2 YNNKEL (reference sequence). CDR3 sequence: CASSYRDKNEQFF. The CDR3 DNA sequence: TGTGCCAGCAGCTACCGGGACAAAAATGAGCAGTTCTTC.

This clone has only one observation. The rearrangement joins TRBV5-8 to TRBJ2-7; 7 bases are a match to TRBD1. Germline assignment: CDR1 SGHTS and CDR2 YDEGEE. The J segment lost 4 bases and the V segment lost 0 bases, leaving 7 bases of the junction unmatched. This CDR3 spans 15 amino acids. In nucleotides, the CDR3 is TGTGCCAGCAGCTTGGCCTGGCAGGGGGATTACGAGCAGTACTTC. The encoded protein is CASSLAWQGDYEQYF.

V usage is TRBV7-9 and J usage is TRBJ1-2; D is undetermined. This CDR3 is built from 14 residues. Germline loops: CDR1 SEHNR, CDR2 FQNEAQ (reference sequence). V gave up 0 bases and J gave up 5 bases, with 10 bases separating them. Here the CDR3 reads CASSLATPEYGYTF. Written as DNA, the CDR3 is TGTGCCAGCAGCTTAGCCACGCCTGAGTATGGCTACACCTTC.

This clone was detected only a few times. The chain couples TRBV5-1 to TRBJ1-6; TRBD1 aligns across 8 bases. J gave up 10 bases and V 0 bases, and 9 bases lay outside the gene matches. Germline V gives CDR1 SGHRS, CDR2 YFSETQ. This CDR3 is built from 16 residues. The CDR3 DNA is TGCGCCAGCAGCTTGGCCGGAGGACAGGGCGGATCACCCCTCCACTTT. This codes for CASSLAGGQGGSPLHF.

This clone has just a few counts. This chain uses TRBV27 with TRBJ2-7; 7 bases fit TRBD2. With V trimmed by 8 bases and J by 7 bases, 17 bases remained unmatched. The length of the CDR3 is 15 residues. The V gene's germline CDR1 is MNHEY and CDR2 SMNVEV (reference sequence). Here the CDR3 DNA reads TGTGCCAGCCGTACCCCTTCTGCGGGAGAGGGAGAGCAGTACTTC. Translation: CASRTPSAGEGEQYF.

J is TRBJ2-7 and V is TRBV11-2; possibly TRBD1 for D (6 bases). The CDR3 length is 14 residues. With 2 bases removed from V and 2 bases from J, the gap between germline ends came to 10 bases. From germline, CDR1 is SGHAT and CDR2 FQNNGV. The DNA of the CDR3 is TGTGCCAGCAGCTTATATTCAGGGGCCTACGAGCAGTACTTC. Protein: CASSLYSGAYEQYF.

V and J are TRBV6-5 and TRBJ2-2; TRBD1 is a possible D gene (5 bases). Trimming shortened V by 0 bases and J by 5 bases, and 13 bases separated the two germline ends. Germline V gives CDR1 MNHEY, CDR2 SVGAGI. CDR3 length: 16 residues. The CDR3 protein is CASSYSGKGVTGELFF. The CDR3 DNA reads as TGTGCCAGCAGTTACTCGGGGAAAGGGGTGACCGGGGAGCTGTTTTTT.

The chain recombines TRBV19 with TRBJ2-1; the match to TRBD2 covers 11 bases. The CDR3 runs 15 residues. Trimming removed 3 bases from V and 4 bases from J; junction bases left unmatched: 2. Germline CDR1 is LNHDA and CDR2 is SQIVND (reference sequence). The DNA for the CDR3 is TGTGCCAGTAGTATGGGACTAGCGGTTTACAATGAGCAGTTCTTC. Its protein product is CASSMGLAVYNEQFF.

The genes are TRBV7-9 and TRBJ2-1; TRBD2 is a possible D gene (5 bases). CDR3 length: 15 amino acids. In germline, CDR1 is SEHNR, CDR2 FQNEAQ (reference sequence). V shed 5 bases and J shed 4 bases, with 15 bases lying between them. CDR3 sequence: CASSPTAGGYNEQFF. CDR3 DNA sequence: TGTGCCAGCAGCCCCACGGCCGGAGGATACAATGAGCAGTTCTTC.

This clone has only one observation. The chain links TRBV30 to TRBJ2-6; D perhaps matches TRBD2 (5 bases). Germline V gene lookup returns CDR1 GTSNPN and CDR2 SVGIG (reference sequence). The CDR3 is 15 amino acids. The V gene lost 0 bases and the J gene lost 2 bases, with 8 bases spanning the gap. The DNA for the CDR3 is TGTGCCTGGAGTGTACTCGGGACTGGGGCCAACGTCCTGACTTTC. Protein product: CAWSVLGTGANVLTF.

The V gene is TRBV19, the J gene TRBJ1-4; 7 bases agree with TRBD1. Germline-derived CDR1 and CDR2 are LNHDA and SQIVND (reference sequence). The CDR3 runs to 15 residues. J gave up 0 bases and V 6 bases, and 4 bases lay outside the gene matches. CDR3 DNA sequence: TGTGCCAGTAGGACCGGGACAGCAACTAATGAAAAACTGTTTTTT. It is translated as CASRTGTATNEKLFF.

The rearrangement links TRBV7-9 to TRBJ2-5; 10 nucleotides line up with TRBD2. This CDR3 has 14 residues. V trimming: 6 bases; J trimming: 5 bases; junction bases outside the gene matches: 6. Germline values: CDR1 SEHNR, CDR2 FQNEAQ (reference sequence). In DNA form, the CDR3 reads TGTGCCAGCAGATACCAGCGGGAGGGGGAGACCCAGTACTTC. Translating it yields CASRYQREGETQYF.

This clone showed up just a few times. This sequence joins TRBV7-8 and TRBJ2-1; no clear D gene. The CDR3 covers 14 residues. V lost 0 bases and J 7 bases, leaving 10 bases between the germline ends. CDR1 SGHVS and CDR2 FQNEAQ come from the germline V gene. The CDR3 DNA sequence: TGTGCCAGCAGCTTAGCGCCAGGCTTGAATGAGCAGTTCTTC. Translated: CASSLAPGLNEQFF.

The V and J genes are TRBV4-1 and TRBJ2-7; D possibly corresponds to TRBD1 (6 bases). The germline V gene encodes CDR1 MGHRA and CDR2 YSYEKL. The CDR3 contains 15 residues. The V gene lost 4 bases and the J gene lost 3 bases, with 16 bases spanning the gap. This chain's CDR3 is CASSRNRDTHYEQYF. In DNA form, the CDR3 reads TGCGCCAGCAGCCGGAACCGGGACACCCACTACGAGCAGTACTTC.

The gene calls are TRBV29-1 and TRBJ1-2, with 11 nucleotides matching TRBD1. Germline CDR1 and CDR2: SQVTM and ANQGSEA. V shed 3 bases, J shed 5 bases, and the junction held 8 bases outside the gene matches. CDR3 length: 15 residues. In DNA, the CDR3 is TGCAGCGTTGAGGTCCGGGACAGGGGGATTTATGGCTACACCTTC. This translates into CSVEVRDRGIYGYTF.

DNA for the CDR3: TGTGCCAGCTCACCGGGCGCAGGGGACTCTGGAAACACCATATATTTT. Its translation: CASSPGAGDSGNTIYF. The chain links TRBV18 to TRBJ1-3; a weak D match, TRBD1 (6 bases). The ends were cut back, 3 bases at V and 0 bases at J, with 12 bases in the middle. CDR3 length equals 16 residues. The germline V gene encodes CDR1 KGHSH and CDR2 LQKENI. Using reference TRBV18 and TRBJ1-3 for the parts outside the CDR3, the full variable domain is NAGVMQNPRHLVRRRGQEARLRCSPMKGHSHVYWYRQLPEEGLKFMVYLQKENIIDESGMPKERFSAEFPKEGPSILRIQQVVRGDSAAYFCASSPGAGDSGNTIYFGEGSWLTVV.

This chain links TRBV27 with TRBJ1-5, with 9 nucleotides matching TRBD1. Trimming at V came to 9 bases and at J to 1 base, leaving 7 bases not matched to a gene. The CDR3 covers 15 residues. The germline CDR1 and CDR2 sequences are MNHEY and SMNVEV (reference sequence). The CDR3 coding sequence is TGTGCCAGTTGGACAGGGGACCTCAGCAATCAGCCCCAGCATTTT. This codes for CASWTGDLSNQPQHF.

V gene TRBV4-1 combines with J gene TRBJ1-5, with D possibly TRBD1 on 6 matching bases. Trimming cost V 2 bases and J 2 bases, with 7 bases left between them. The length of the CDR3 is 14 residues. Germline loops: CDR1 MGHRA, CDR2 YSYEKL. The CDR3 here is CASSQPGGNQPQHF. The CDR3 DNA reads TGCGCCAGCAGCCAACCAGGGGGCAATCAGCCCCAGCATTTT.